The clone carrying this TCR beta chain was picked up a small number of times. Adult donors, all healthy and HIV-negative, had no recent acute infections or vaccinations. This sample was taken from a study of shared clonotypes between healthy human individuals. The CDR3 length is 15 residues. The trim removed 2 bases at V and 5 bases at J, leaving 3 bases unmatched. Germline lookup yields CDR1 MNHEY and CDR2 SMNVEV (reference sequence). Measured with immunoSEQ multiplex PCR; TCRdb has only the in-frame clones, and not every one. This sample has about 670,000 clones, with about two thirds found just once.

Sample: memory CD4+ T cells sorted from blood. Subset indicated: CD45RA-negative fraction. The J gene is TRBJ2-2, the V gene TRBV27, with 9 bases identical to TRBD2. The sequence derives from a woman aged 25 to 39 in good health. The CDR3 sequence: CASSLGSGRTGELFF. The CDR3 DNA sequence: TGTGCCAGCAGTTTAGGTAGCGGGAGAACCGGGGAGCTGTTTTTT.